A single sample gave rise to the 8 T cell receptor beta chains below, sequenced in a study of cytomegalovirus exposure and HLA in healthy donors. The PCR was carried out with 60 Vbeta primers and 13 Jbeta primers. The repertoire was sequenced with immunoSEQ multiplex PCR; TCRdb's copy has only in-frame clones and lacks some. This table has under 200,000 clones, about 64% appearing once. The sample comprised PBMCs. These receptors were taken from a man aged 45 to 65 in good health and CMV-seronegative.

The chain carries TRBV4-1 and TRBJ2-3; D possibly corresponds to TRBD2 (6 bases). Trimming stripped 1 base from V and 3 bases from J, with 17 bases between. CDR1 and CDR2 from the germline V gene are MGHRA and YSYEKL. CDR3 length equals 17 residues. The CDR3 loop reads CASSQGGTAPGTDTQYF. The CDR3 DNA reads TGCGCCAGCAGCCAAGGCGGGACGGCCCCTGGTACAGATACGCAGTATTTT.

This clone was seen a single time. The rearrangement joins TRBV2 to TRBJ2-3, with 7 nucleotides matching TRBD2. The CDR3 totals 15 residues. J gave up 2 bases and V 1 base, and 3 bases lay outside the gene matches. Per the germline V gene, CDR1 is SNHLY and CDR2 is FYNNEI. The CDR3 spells CASSEGGGSTDTQYF. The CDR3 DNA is TGTGCCAGCAGTGAAGGGGGGGGGTCCACAGATACGCAGTATTTT. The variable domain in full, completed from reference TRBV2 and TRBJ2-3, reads EPEVTQTPSHQVTQMGQEVILRCVPISNHLYFYWYRQILGQKVEFLVSFYNNEISEKSEIFDDQFSVERPDGSNFTLKIRSTKLEDSAMYFCASSEGGGSTDTQYFGPGTRLTVL.

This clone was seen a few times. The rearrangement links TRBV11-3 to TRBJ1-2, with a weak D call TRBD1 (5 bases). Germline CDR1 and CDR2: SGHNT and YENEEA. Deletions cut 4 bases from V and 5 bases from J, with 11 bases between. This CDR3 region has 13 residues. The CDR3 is CASSSSEGYGYTF. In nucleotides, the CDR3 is TGTGCCAGCAGCTCATCGGAGGGGTATGGCTACACCTTC.

The CDR3 DNA is TGTGCCAGCAGTAATTACAGGCTCCCCTACGAGCAGTACTTC. Translation gives CASSNYRLPYEQYF. V gene TRBV27 combines with J gene TRBJ2-7, with D perhaps TRBD1 (5 bases). The V gene lost 5 bases and the J gene lost 2 bases, with 13 bases spanning the gap. CDR3 length: 14 residues. Germline V gives CDR1 MNHEY, CDR2 SMNVEV (reference sequence).

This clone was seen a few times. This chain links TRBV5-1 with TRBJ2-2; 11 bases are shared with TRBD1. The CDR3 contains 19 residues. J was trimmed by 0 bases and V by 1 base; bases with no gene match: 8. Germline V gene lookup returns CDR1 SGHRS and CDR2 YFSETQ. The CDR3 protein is CASSLWGTGGRANTGELFF. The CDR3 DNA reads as TGCGCCAGCAGCTTGTGGGGGACAGGGGGTCGAGCGAACACCGGGGAGCTGTTTTTT.

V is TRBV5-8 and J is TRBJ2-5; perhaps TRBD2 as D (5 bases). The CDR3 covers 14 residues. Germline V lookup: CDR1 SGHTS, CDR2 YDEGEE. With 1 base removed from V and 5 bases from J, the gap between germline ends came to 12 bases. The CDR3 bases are TGTGCCAGCAGCTTGCTGCGGGCGGAGGAGACCCAGTACTTC. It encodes CASSLLRAEETQYF.

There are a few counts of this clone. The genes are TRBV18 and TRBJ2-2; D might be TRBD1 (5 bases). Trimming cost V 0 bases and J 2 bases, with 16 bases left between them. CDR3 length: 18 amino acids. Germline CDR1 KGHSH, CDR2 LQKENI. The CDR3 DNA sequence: TGTGCCAGCTCACCACCGTGGAATTCAGGGATTAACACCGGGGAGCTGTTTTTT. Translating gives CASSPPWNSGINTGELFF.

The CDR3 loop reads CASSLGLASTDTQYF. Written as DNA, the CDR3 is TGTGCCAGCAGCTTAGGCCTAGCTAGCACAGATACGCAGTATTTT. V and J are TRBV7-3 and TRBJ2-3, with D perhaps matching TRBD2 (5 bases). This CDR3 has 15 amino acids. Germline assignment: CDR1 SGHTA and CDR2 FQGTGA. The V end was cut by 2 bases, the J end by 0 bases, with 9 bases between.